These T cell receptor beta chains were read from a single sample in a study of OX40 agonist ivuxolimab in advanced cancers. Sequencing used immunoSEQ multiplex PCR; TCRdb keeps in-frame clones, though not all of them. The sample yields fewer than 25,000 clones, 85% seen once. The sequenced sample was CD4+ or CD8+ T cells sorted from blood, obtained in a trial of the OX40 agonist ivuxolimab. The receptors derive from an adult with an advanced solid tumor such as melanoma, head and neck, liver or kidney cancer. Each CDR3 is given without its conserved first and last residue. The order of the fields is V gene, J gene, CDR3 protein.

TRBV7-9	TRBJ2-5	ASSQMRGGETQY
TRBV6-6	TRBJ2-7	ASRRTGDLREQY
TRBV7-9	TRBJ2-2	ASSLTFGELF
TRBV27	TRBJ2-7	ASSLLTSGGAQY
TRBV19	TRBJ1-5	ASNQQTGPDRNQPQH
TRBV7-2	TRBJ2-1	ASSLTVEQF
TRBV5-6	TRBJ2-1	ASSFIGGQYNEQF
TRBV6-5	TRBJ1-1	ASSYSNRGNTEAF
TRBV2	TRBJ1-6	ASSSTGGRASSSYNSPLH
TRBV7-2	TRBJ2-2	ASRTGFGTGELF
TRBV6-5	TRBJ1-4	ASSYRRGNEKLF
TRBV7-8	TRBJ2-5	ASSSGGSWQETQY
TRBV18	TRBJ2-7	ASSIRDKGPSEQY
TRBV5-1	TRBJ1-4	ASSLWGTGEKLF
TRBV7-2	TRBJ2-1	ASSLVGRGGGKNEQF
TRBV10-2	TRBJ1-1	ASSESWGAEAF
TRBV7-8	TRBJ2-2	ASSWTPNTGELF
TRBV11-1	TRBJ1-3	ASSPQGSSGNTIY
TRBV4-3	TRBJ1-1	ASSQTLDKLNTEAF
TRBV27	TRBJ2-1	ASTNDRGAYNEQF
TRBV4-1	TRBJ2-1	ASSQDMGMSEQF
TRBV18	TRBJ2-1	ASSPRGQADNEQF
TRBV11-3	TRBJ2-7	ASSLEPGGEQY
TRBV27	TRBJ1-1	ASSLWATGVTEAF
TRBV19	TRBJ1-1	ASSMTGRFLGNTEAF
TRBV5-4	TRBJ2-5	ASSLGLAGGEETQY
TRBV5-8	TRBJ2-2	ASSRDRGITGELF
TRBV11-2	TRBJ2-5	ASSSSPWGAGEGETQY
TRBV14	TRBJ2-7	ASSQDRGEQY
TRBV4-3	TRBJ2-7	ASSQGGQATYEQY
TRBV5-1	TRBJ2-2	ASSPSGGPQGTGELF
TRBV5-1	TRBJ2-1	ASSLVGDPYNEQF
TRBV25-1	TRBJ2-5	ASSTFTGSQETQY
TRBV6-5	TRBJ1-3	ASSYVQGNTIY
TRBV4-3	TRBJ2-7	ASSQVSDGAYEQY
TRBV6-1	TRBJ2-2	ASSEKRDTGELF
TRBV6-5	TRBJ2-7	ASSYSYTSYEQY
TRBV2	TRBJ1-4	ASKRPDEKLF
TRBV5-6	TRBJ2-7	ASSSRGTEDGEQY
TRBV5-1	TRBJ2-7	ASSLQQGIYEQY
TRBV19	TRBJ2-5	ASSTLAGGRETQY
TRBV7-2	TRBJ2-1	ASSLVAGGRYNEQF
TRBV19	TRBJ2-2	ASRPDTSGANTGELF
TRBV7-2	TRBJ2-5	ASSLGVYQETQY
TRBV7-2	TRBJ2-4	ASRTGVAKNIQY
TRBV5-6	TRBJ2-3	ASSLVRRGKDTQY
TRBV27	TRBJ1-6	ASSFWSSYNSPLH
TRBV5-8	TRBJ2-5	ASSLGQGVSGETQY
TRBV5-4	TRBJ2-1	ASSLAAGGPSNEQF
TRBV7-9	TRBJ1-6	ASSLEGQGNSPLH
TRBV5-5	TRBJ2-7	ASSSDPTGEYEQY
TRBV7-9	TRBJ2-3	ASSLLGKGDTQY
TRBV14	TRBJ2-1	ASSQSGWGQGTSGRLF
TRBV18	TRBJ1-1	ASSQYTGVRDTEAF
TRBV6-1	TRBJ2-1	ASSVHSDNEQF
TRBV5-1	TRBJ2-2	ASSLSDGNTGELF
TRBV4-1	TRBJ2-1	ASSQDGGTSNEQF
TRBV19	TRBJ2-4	AAGEGTKNIQY
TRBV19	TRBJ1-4	ASSTATGDEKLF
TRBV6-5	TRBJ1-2	ASRDVSWEGYT